The sequence of this T cell receptor beta chain was determined in a study of cytomegalovirus exposure and HLA in healthy donors. PCR involved 60 Vbeta and 13 Jbeta primers. The protocol was immunoSEQ multiplex PCR, while the TCRdb copy is restricted to in-frame clones and leaves out a portion. This table has about 120,000 clones, about 75% appearing once. Remarks on this clone: Its antigen is undetermined.

Points from the study as a whole: Owing to their indistinguishability, certain V segments, notably TRBV6-2 and TRBV6-3, were excluded. With later analysis, a missense DCLRE1C variant became linked to TCR beta V- and J-gene trimming.

This CDR3 comprises 13 residues. Trimming removed 5 bases from V and 4 bases from J, with 11 bases in between. The germline CDR1 and CDR2 sequences are LNHDA and SQIVND (reference sequence). The clonotype was recovered from a man in his 60s in good health and CMV-seropositive. The V gene is TRBV19, the J gene TRBJ1-1; D may be TRBD1 (6 bases). Input material: PBMCs. This CDR3 is CASSAGAGTEAFF. CDR3 coding DNA: TGTGCCAGTAGTGCGGGGGCTGGCACTGAAGCTTTCTTT.